This T cell receptor (beta chain) was sequenced for a study of cytomegalovirus exposure and HLA in healthy donors. Germline CDR1 MRHNA, CDR2 SNTAGT. The CDR3 sequence is 13 residues long. The J segment lost 6 bases and the V segment lost 8 bases, leaving 6 bases of the junction unmatched. The repertoire was sequenced with immunoSEQ multiplex PCR; TCRdb's copy has only in-frame clones and lacks some. The data contain roughly 70,000 clones, roughly 96% of them singletons. Study-wide results and caveats: The authors enumerated around 150 TCR beta chains as linked to cytomegalovirus. With high specificity and sensitivity, the classifier reportedly diagnosed cytomegalovirus status.

On this clone: The target antigen is unknown.

This receptor was taken from a man aged 18 to 29 in good health and CMV-seronegative. This rearrangement joins TRBV6-4 to TRBJ1-2; 10 bases fit TRBD1. The sequenced sample was PBMCs. The CDR3 loop reads CASRGTGDNGYTF. The CDR3 DNA follows: TGTGCCAGCCGGGGGACAGGGGACAATGGCTACACCTTC.